Listed here is a single T cell receptor beta chain. The antigen is unknown. This sample is part of a study of graft-versus-host responses after intestinal transplantation. General study points: There were GvH clones found in recipient marrow, and some of them appeared first in ileum or blood. Allografts carried high graft-versus-host to host-versus-graft clonal ratios in patients having graft-donor T cell macrochimerism.

Clones were read by immunoSEQ multiplex PCR, and TCRdb kept only the in-frame ones, dropping some. This sample carries about 120,000 clones, about nine tenths of them seen once, and the ten largest clones take approximately 0.17%. Germline V lookup: CDR1 SGHTA, CDR2 FQGNSA. The V gene lost 5 bases and the J gene lost 6 bases, with 17 bases spanning the gap. The CDR3 totals 15 residues. This TCR was recovered from a human donor who received an intestinal transplant. The chain has TRBV7-2 and TRBJ1-3; tentative D call: TRBD1 (5 bases). The sequencing here drew on unstimulated CD4+ T cells sorted from spleen or lymph node cells, taken before intestinal transplant. CDR3 nucleotides: TGTGCCAGCAGCCCAGGAGGGGTTCTAATAAACACCATATATTTT. This codes for CASSPGGVLINTIYF.